This TCR beta chain was sequenced during a study of CD8 T cells in ankylosing spondylitis (dated by TCRdb to the late 2010s). About the investigation overall: To find TCR variants linked to disease, the study profiled T cell receptor beta repertoires in ankylosing spondylitis patients and healthy donors. The full study cohort was made up of about two dozen ankylosing spondylitis patients and 95 to 130 healthy donors. Peripheral blood was sampled, and synovial fluid was additionally collected from ankylosing spondylitis patients. The study at large found these results: Blood from ankylosing spondylitis patients appeared to be characterized by a TCR beta motif made up of about 8 highly homologous amino acid variants. Some TCR beta motif variants had previously been reported in synovial fluid and blood of reactive arthritis patients, which suggested common disease-initiation mechanisms. The disease-linked clones had a CD8+ phenotype and were found at relatively low frequencies in peripheral blood. According to the report, matched synovial fluid samples from ankylosing spondylitis patients were significantly enriched for the disease-linked clones.

Sequencing instrument: Illumina HiSeq 2500. TCR beta libraries were prepared by quantitative 5'-RACE with molecular barcodes. The authors processed their data as follows. A new computational method based on a probabilistic model of VDJ rearrangement was used to identify disease-linked TCR variants. TCRdb redid the processing of the public reads, applying fastp at Q25 and MiXCR, and retained in-frame beta chains. Entries that share a CDR3 protein sequence are merged under the most common genes and DNA. The V and J calls here are based on TCRdb, not the publication. For this sample there are about 250,000 distinct CDR3 sequences; 32% appear just once. About 4% of the sample is in the top ten clones. This clonotype was counted between two and nine times. Its antigen remains unidentified. No qualities accompany the bases; no much larger clone lies one base away. CDR1 and CDR2 were assigned from the germline V gene as SGDLS and YYNGEE. The CDR3 starts with the cysteine, ends with the phenylalanine, and has 14 residues. CDR3 DNA only is kept here, 42 bases in frame from base 1. V lost 0 bases and J lost 0 bases; the stretch between them is 4 bases long.

Input material: blood, either unsorted or a sorted T cell fraction (not recorded which). The V and J segments used are TRBV9 and TRBJ2-4, with the D gene not clear enough to name. The origin of this receptor is a male donor with ankylosing spondylitis or in good health (not recorded which). The CDR3 protein is CASSVGEAKNIQYF. The nucleotide sequence is given as TGTGCCAGCAGCGTAGGAGAAGCCAAAAACATTCAGTACTTC.